The entry below gives a single T cell receptor (beta chain) sequence along with its context. Its target is unknown. CDR3 length equals 12 residues. Germline V lookup: CDR1 SQVTM, CDR2 ANQGSEA. V dropped 6 bases and J dropped 3; count of bases not matched to a gene: 4. The data stem from a study of cytomegalovirus exposure and HLA in healthy donors. Points from the study as a whole: Most observed TCR sequences were rare, whereas some public TCRs were detected in many donors. The authors enumerated 150 to 200 TCR beta chains as linked to cytomegalovirus. The tendency of first-cohort TCR clusters to co-occur in the 120 or so validation repertoires was identified by a subsequent analysis. Reportedly, diagnosis of cytomegalovirus status by the classifier showed high specificity and sensitivity.

The protocol was immunoSEQ multiplex PCR, while the TCRdb copy is restricted to in-frame clones and leaves out a portion. The table includes under 250,000 clones, around four fifths detected once. The chain joins TRBV29-1 to TRBJ1-1; TRBD1 matches 7 bases. Source material: PBMCs. This sequence was found in a woman aged 18-29 years in good health and CMV-seronegative. Here the CDR3 reads CSVGQGDTEAFF. The CDR3 DNA reads as TGCAGCGTGGGCCAGGGGGACACTGAAGCTTTCTTT.